This T cell receptor (beta chain) was recorded in a study of blood T cells in healthy people across ages. For the second PCR, which ran for roughly 6 to 12 cycles, a sample-barcoded 5' primer and a J-beta primer mix were used. Unique molecular identifiers of 12 random nucleotides labeled each cDNA. TCRdb independently ran MiXCR on the 5' RACE reads; one entry per CDR3 protein. The data show about 1,800,000 distinct CDR3 sequences, roughly 28% seen once. Whole-study results and caveats: Researchers deemed the diversity estimates from one million T cells underestimates. As age increased, TCR beta diversity per million T cells fell in a roughly linear fashion.

With respect to this clonotype: The antigen remains undetermined.

Germline V gene lookup returns CDR1 DFQATT and CDR2 SNEGSKA (reference sequence). Deletions cut 2 bases from V and 6 bases from J, with 11 bases between. This CDR3 is built from 13 residues. The sequenced sample consisted of blood. The genes are TRBV20-1 and TRBJ1-5; a weak D match, TRBD1 (5 bases). This clonotype was sampled from a woman in her 30s in good health. The CDR3 region has the DNA TGCAGTGCTAGAAAGGGCACAGGTCAGCCCCAGCATTTT. It translates to CSARKGTGQPQHF.